The present entry profiles one TCR beta chain with its context. Its antigen remains unidentified. A read error may explain this, as a much larger clone is one base away. This entry comes from a study of vaccination and CD4 T cells after COVID-19. Study overall: Between diagnosis and the drawing of post-COVID samples lay a median roughly 100 days (range 35 to 161). From HCoV-229E, HCoV-OC43, HCoV-NL63 and SARS-CoV-2, overlapping spike peptides were used to stimulate the cells. Culture controls were given either a CEFX pool, an HIV-1 Nef pool, or no peptide.

With the Oncomine TCR Beta short-read assay, DNA from cultured CD4+ T cells was sequenced. Researchers extracted genomic DNA from CD4+ T cells that had been cultured. TCRdb recomputed calls from the PCR reads with MiXCR, one row per CDR3 protein. The sample has 7,000 to 9,000 distinct CDR3 sequences; more than 25% are singletons. Noted treatment: roughly ten-day PBMC culture with coronavirus spike peptide pools or control peptides (ViraFEST assay). CD4+ T cells that came from the unexposed donor were collected before the COVID-19 pandemic (2011-2018). Peptide-pool expansion of antigen-specific T cells preceded TCR sequencing in ViraFEST. The CDR3 runs to 15 residues. Germline CDR1 DFQATT, CDR2 SNEGSKA (reference sequence). Unmatched junction bases numbered 16, after V lost 6 bases and J lost 6 bases.

The sequence came from a human donor in good health. The sample comprised CD4+ T cells from blood, cultured in vitro. This chain connects TRBV20-1 to TRBJ1-2; 7 bases are shared with TRBD1. The CDR3 bases are TGCAGTGCCCCGCATTCATTTATTCAGGGGGATGGCTACACCTTC. Protein sequence: CSAPHSFIQGDGYTF.